What follows describes a single T cell receptor beta chain. As yet, its antigen is unknown. This entry comes from a study of immune cell composition in non-small cell lung cancer. Sequencing used immunoSEQ multiplex PCR; TCRdb keeps in-frame clones, though not all of them. The top ten clones hold 15% to 20% of a sample with 8,500 to 14,000 clones, around 65% of them seen once. The study, taken as a whole, reports: Dominant in vivo tumour-associated clones were not shown to share tumour-reactive sequences. Clones >0.5% enriched in tumour were rarer in adenocarcinoma (around 35%) than squamous (about 80%).

Germline V gene sequence: CDR1 SGHVS, CDR2 FNYEAQ. The junction had 2 bases not matched to a gene; V was cut back by 4 bases and J by 2 bases. CDR3 length: 14 residues. The sample consisted of lung tumor tissue. The rearrangement links TRBV7-6 to TRBJ2-1, with 7 bases identical to TRBD1. The receptor was isolated from a human donor with non-small cell lung cancer. CDR3 DNA: TGTGCCAGCAGCTCGACAGGGACCTACAATGAGCAGTTCTTC. It is translated as CASSSTGTYNEQFF.